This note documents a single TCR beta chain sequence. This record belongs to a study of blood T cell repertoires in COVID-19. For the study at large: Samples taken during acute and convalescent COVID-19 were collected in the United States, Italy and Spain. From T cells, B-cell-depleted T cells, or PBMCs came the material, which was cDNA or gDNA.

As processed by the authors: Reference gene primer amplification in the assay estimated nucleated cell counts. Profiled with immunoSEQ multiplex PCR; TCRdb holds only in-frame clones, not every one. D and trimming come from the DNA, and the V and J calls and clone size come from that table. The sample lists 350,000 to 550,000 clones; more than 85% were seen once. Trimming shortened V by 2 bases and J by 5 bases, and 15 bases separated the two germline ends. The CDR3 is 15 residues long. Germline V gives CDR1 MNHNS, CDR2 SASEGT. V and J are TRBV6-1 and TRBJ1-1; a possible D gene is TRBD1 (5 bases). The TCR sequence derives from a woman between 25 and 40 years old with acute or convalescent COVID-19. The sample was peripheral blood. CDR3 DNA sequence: TGTGCCAGCAGTGAAAGGGCGACAGCCTGGACTGAAGCTTTCTTT. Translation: CASSERATAWTEAFF.